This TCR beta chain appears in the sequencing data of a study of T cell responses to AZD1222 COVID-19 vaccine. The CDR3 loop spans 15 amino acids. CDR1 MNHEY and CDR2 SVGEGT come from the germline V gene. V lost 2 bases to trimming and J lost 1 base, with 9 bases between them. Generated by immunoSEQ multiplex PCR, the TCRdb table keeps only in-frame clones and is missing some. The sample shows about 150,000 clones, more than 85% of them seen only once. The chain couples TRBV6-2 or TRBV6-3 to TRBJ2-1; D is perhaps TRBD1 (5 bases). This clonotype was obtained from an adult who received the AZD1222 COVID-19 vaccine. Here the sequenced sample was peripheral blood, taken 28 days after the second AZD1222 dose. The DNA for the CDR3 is TGTGCCAGCAGTTACACACAGGCTTCCTACAATGAGCAGTTCTTC. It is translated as CASSYTQASYNEQFF.